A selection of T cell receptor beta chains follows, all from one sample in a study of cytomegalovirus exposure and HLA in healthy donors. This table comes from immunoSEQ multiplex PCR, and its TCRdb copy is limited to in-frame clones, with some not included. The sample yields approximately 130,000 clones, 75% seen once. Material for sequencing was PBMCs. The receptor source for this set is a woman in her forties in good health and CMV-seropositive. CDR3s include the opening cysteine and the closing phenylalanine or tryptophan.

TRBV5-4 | CASSLGRQRGYTF
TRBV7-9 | CASSADSLNEKLFF
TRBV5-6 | CASSPGQGRSTTF
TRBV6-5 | CASSPRGYYGYTF
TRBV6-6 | CASSYSLSNEQFF
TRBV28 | CASFEGGGSNQPQHF
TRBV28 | CASSHRDYSYNEQFF
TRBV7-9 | CASSSILGQRNTEAFF
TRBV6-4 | CASSALAGDTGELFF
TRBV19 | CASSTGPSGNQPQHF
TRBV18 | CASSPQGAQYGYTF
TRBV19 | CASTPQSTGGASGANVLTF
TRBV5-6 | CASSLASPGGNEKLFF